A single sample is the source of the 18 T cell receptor beta chains below, sequenced in a study of blood T cells in healthy people across ages. The authors ran a second PCR of roughly 6 to 11 cycles using a sample-barcoded 5' primer and a J-beta primer mix. TCRdb itself ran the 5' RACE reads through MiXCR, one entry per CDR3 protein. This sample has fewer than 2,000,000 distinct CDR3 sequences; 30% to 40% occur once, and the top ten carry 23%. Specimen: blood. The receptors shown here come from a human donor in good health.

V usage is TRBV15 and J usage is TRBJ1-5; D gene uncertain. Germline values: CDR1 LNHNV, CDR2 YYDKDF (reference sequence). The CDR3 runs 12 residues. Trimming removed 5 bases from V and 7 bases from J, with 9 bases in between. CDR3 nucleotide sequence: TGTGCCACCAGCCCTCATTCCCAGCCCCAGCATTTT. As protein: CATSPHSQPQHF.

V is TRBV10-3 and J is TRBJ1-1; D is uncertain. This CDR3 is built from 13 residues. CDR1 and CDR2 from the germline V gene are ENHRY and SYGVKD. Trimming took off 8 bases at V and 1 base at J, with 11 bases between the two ends. DNA for the CDR3: TGTGCCATCCGGGTCCAACCGAACACTGAAGCTTTCTTT. Translating it yields CAIRVQPNTEAFF.

This sequence joins TRBV7-9 and TRBJ2-3, with TRBD2 identical over 13 bases. The V and J ends lost 5 bases and 4 bases, in that order; junction bases with no gene match: 6. CDR3 length: 16 residues. Germline lookup yields CDR1 SEHNR and CDR2 FQNEAQ (reference sequence). The DNA of the CDR3 is TGTGCCAGCAGCAAGGGGACTAGCGGGGTGGCAGATACGCAGTATTTT. Encoded protein: CASSKGTSGVADTQYF.

This clonotype turned up a few times. The chain uses TRBV12-3 or TRBV12-4 and TRBJ2-1; TRBD2 matches 8 bases. V dropped 0 bases and J dropped 6; count of bases not matched to a gene: 7. CDR3 length: 16 amino acids. CDR3 DNA sequence: TGTGCCAGCAGTTTAGCCGCACTAGCGGCGAGCAATGAGCAGTTCTTC. Translation: CASSLAALAASNEQFF.

This clonotype has more than one count but fewer than ten. The rearrangement uses TRBV18 and TRBJ2-5; D remains ambiguous. Germline V gives CDR1 KGHSH, CDR2 LQKENI. CDR3 length equals 16 residues. The V end was cut by 3 bases, the J end by 1 base, with 15 bases between. CDR3 sequence: CASSPSDSLSQETQYF. CDR3 DNA sequence: TGTGCCAGCTCACCGTCGGATTCCTTATCCCAAGAGACCCAGTACTTC.

This chain uses TRBV6-5 with TRBJ2-7; 9 bases line up with TRBD1. Losses at the gene ends were 4 bases for V and 1 base for J; bases not matched to a gene: 14. Germline V gene lookup returns CDR1 MNHEY and CDR2 SVGAGI. The CDR3 loop spans 18 amino acids. CDR3 nucleotide sequence: TGTGCCAGCAGTTCCCTCTTCCCGGGACAGGGTTCTTCCTACGAGCAGTACTTC. Amino acid sequence: CASSSLFPGQGSSYEQYF.

The chain joins TRBV11-3 to TRBJ2-3; the D gene is possibly TRBD1 (6 bases). CDR1 is SGHNT and CDR2 is YENEEA in the germline V gene. The CDR3 is 15 residues long. V shed 3 bases and J shed 2 bases, with 12 bases lying between them. CDR3: CASSFSTGFTDTQYF. The CDR3 region has the DNA TGTGCCAGCAGCTTCTCGACAGGATTCACAGATACGCAGTATTTT. The full variable domain, its missing parts supplied by reference TRBV11-3 and TRBJ2-3, is EAGVVQSPRYKIIEKKQPVAFWCNPISGHNTLYWYLQNLGQGPELLIRYENEEAVDDSQLPKDRFSAERLKGVDSTLKIQPAELGDSAVYLCASSFSTGFTDTQYFGPGTRLTVL.

The chain uses TRBV7-2 and TRBJ2-7; D may be TRBD1 (6 bases). Germline V CDR1 and CDR2: SGHTA, FQGNSA. The CDR3 contains 12 residues. Trimming cost V 5 bases and J 5 bases, with 10 bases left between them. CDR3: CASSEQGNEQYF. For the CDR3, the DNA is TGTGCCAGCAGCGAGCAGGGGAACGAGCAGTACTTC.

This chain uses TRBV20-1 with TRBJ1-2; 8 bases line up with TRBD1. This CDR3 is 13 amino acids long. V trimming: 8 bases; J trimming: 0 bases; junction bases outside the gene matches: 5. Per the germline V gene, CDR1 is DFQATT and CDR2 is SNEGSKA (reference sequence). The CDR3 sequence is CSPKQGANYGYTF. The CDR3, as DNA: TGCAGTCCTAAACAGGGGGCTAACTATGGCTACACCTTC.

The rearrangement links TRBV5-1 to TRBJ2-7; the D gene is possibly TRBD2 (6 bases). The J call may not be correct, given that the DNA end is closer to TRBJ2-5. This CDR3 region has 14 residues. Germline V gene data show CDR1 as SGHRS and CDR2 as YFSETQ. For the CDR3, the DNA is TGCGCCAGCAGGTTTCTGGGGGGTCAAGAGACCCAGTACTTC. Translation: CASRFLGGQETQYF.

The chain recombines TRBV7-2 with TRBJ2-4; TRBD1 agrees at 8 bases. Losses at the gene ends were 3 bases for V and 13 bases for J; bases not matched to a gene: 11. The germline V gene has CDR1 SGHTA and CDR2 FQGNSA. CDR3 length: 14 residues. The CDR3 nucleotides read TGTGCCAGCAGCTTTACTGGACAGGGTATGGTGCAGTACTTC. Amino acid sequence: CASSFTGQGMVQYF.

This chain joins TRBV5-5 and TRBJ2-3; D remains unclear. The CDR3 contains 14 residues. Germline V gene lookup returns CDR1 SGHKS and CDR2 YYEKEE (reference sequence). V lost 3 bases, J lost 4 bases, and 12 bases lay in between. This chain's CDR3 is CASSSGSGPDTQYF. The CDR3 DNA follows: TGTGCCAGCAGCTCTGGGTCCGGTCCAGATACGCAGTATTTT.

Concerning this clonotype: This may come from a read error, since a much larger clone is one base off. V gene TRBV29-1 combines with J gene TRBJ1-1; TRBD1 matches 7 bases. The germline V gene has CDR1 SQVTM and CDR2 ANQGSEA. This CDR3 has 13 residues. The CDR3 DNA reads TGCAGCGTCGCCAGGGGGTGGAACACTGAAGTTTTCTTT. It codes for CSVARGWNTEVFF.

The CDR3 nucleotides are TGTGCCAGCAGCTTAGCAGGGATCGTTGACATTCAGTACTTC. As protein: CASSLAGIVDIQYF. The chain couples TRBV7-9 to TRBJ2-4; no clear D. V lost 0 bases and J 8 bases, leaving 11 bases between the germline ends. The CDR3 length is 14 residues. Germline-derived CDR1 and CDR2 are SEHNR and FQNEAQ (reference sequence).

The chain recombines TRBV3-1 with TRBJ2-1; D is ambiguous. CDR3 size: 16 residues. CDR1 and CDR2 from the germline V gene are LGHDT and YNNKEL (reference sequence). The ends were cut back, 0 bases at V and 5 bases at J, with 14 bases in the middle. Here the CDR3 reads CASSQERSRKNNEQFF. The CDR3 DNA reads TGTGCCAGCAGCCAAGAGAGAAGCAGGAAGAACAATGAGCAGTTCTTC.

This clonotype was observed a handful of times. The chain employs TRBV20-1 and TRBJ2-5, with no clear D. Deletions cut 1 base from V and 5 bases from J, with 11 bases between. Germline V CDR1 and CDR2: DFQATT, SNEGSKA (reference sequence). This CDR3 contains 13 residues. The CDR3 region is CSARGPGRETQYF. The CDR3 DNA reads as TGCAGTGCTAGAGGGCCCGGGCGGGAGACCCAGTACTTC.

This clonotype was counted many times. This chain links TRBV28 with TRBJ1-2, with TRBD1 identical over 9 bases. Germline CDR1 reads MDHEN; CDR2 reads SYDVKM. The CDR3 consists of 13 residues. Unmatched junction bases numbered 5, after V lost 5 bases and J lost 7 bases. CDR3 sequence: CASSRQGGSGYTF. For the CDR3, the DNA is TGTGCCAGCAGTCGACAGGGGGGGAGTGGCTACACCTTC.

The V and J genes are TRBV7-2 and TRBJ2-3; a possible D gene is TRBD1 (6 bases). The CDR3 has 14 amino acids. V gave up 4 bases and J gave up 4 bases, with 12 bases separating them. The germline CDR1 and CDR2 sequences are SGHTA and FQGNSA. The CDR3 nucleotides read TGTGCCAGCAGCTCAGGGGTTGGCGCAGATACGCAGTATTTT. The encoded protein is CASSSGVGADTQYF. The full variable domain, with the rest looked up from reference TRBV7-2 and TRBJ2-3, is GAGVSQSPSNKVTEKGKDVELRCDPISGHTALYWYRQSLGQGLEFLIYFQGNSAPDKSGLPSDRFSAERTGGSVSTLTIQRTQQEDSAVYLCASSSGVGADTQYFGPGTRLTVL.